One T cell receptor beta chain is described in this entry. Its antigen is currently unknown. The data stem from a study of CD8 T cells in Susac syndrome. Study-wide points: The relatively small number of individuals in the TCR sequencing and HLA analysis was acknowledged by the study.

The authors reverse transcribed roughly 0.5 to 1 ug RNA with random hexamers. TCRdb re-called the immunoSEQ multiplex PCR reads through MiXCR, storing one row per CDR3 protein. The data contain a few hundred thousand distinct CDR3 sequences, just over 90% of them seen just once; the ten biggest clones take up roughly 0.072%. This CDR3 contains 11 residues. Trimming took off 7 bases at V and 8 bases at J, with 9 bases between the two ends. The germline V gene encodes CDR1 MNHEY and CDR2 SVGAGI. What was sequenced was CD4+ T cells from PBMCs. This receptor was identified in a human donor with multiple sclerosis. V and J are TRBV6-5 and TRBJ2-1; D unresolved. CDR3 amino acids: CASTRMDEQFF. In DNA, the CDR3 is TGTGCCAGCACCCGTATGGATGAGCAGTTCTTC.